This entry is about one T cell receptor beta chain. Its cognate antigen has yet to be identified. Base qualities are not at hand, and no much larger clone is one base apart. This specimen belongs to a study of cytomegalovirus exposure and HLA in healthy donors (dated by TCRdb to about 2017). Some background on the complete study: According to an earlier analysis of several hundred of the donors, about 179 million T cells yielded some 120 million unique TCR beta sequences and about 300 Gb of sequence data. An early release that covered 640 HLA-typed donors contained about 300 gigabases of sequencing data and 80 million or so unique TCR sequences. The genetic ancestry cluster associated with self-reported Caucasian donors included around 76% of the roughly 410 genotyped donors. The aim of the study was to test whether cataloging public T cell receptors could identify signatures of past pathogen exposure. The study used immunosequencing to profile the T cell repertoires of 670 or so subjects and linked those repertoires to cytomegalovirus serostatus. In addition to the first cohort of 650 to 800 subjects, a separate validation cohort of some 120 different subjects was used. To predict cytomegalovirus infection status, the study combined high-throughput TCR immunosequencing, statistical association of individual TCRs with disease status, and machine learning. A later analysis re-examined previously published TCR beta repertoires from around 670 donors and added high-resolution HLA genotyping to investigate patterns of TCR occurrence. Rather than drawing on any new phenotypic data, the later analysis identified candidate immune exposures from TCR beta sequences and the way those sequences occurred across donors. In an earlier analysis of more than 550 of the donors, high-throughput TCR beta sequencing was used to judge whether each TCR beta V gene segment behaved as functional or pseudogenic. Donor age, sex, ethnicity and CMV serostatus were collected together with the repertoire data. A later genetic analysis used genome-wide SNP genotypes for 398 of the 666 donors, treating that subset as a discovery cohort. All discovery cohort repertoires had been generated on a single sequencing platform. HLA typing covered class I and class II loci at four-digit resolution. The number of typed donors differed by locus: 629-630 for A, B, C, DRB1 and DQB1; 522 for DQA1; some 590 for DPA1; and approximately 450 for DPB1. Because of strong linkage in the cohort, roughly five DR-DQ haplotypes were treated as single units for association and clustering. On average, approximately 250,000 unique TCR beta nucleotide sequences were sequenced per donor among some 420 genotyped donors of the cohort, with roughly 18% of those sequences being non-productive.

What the authors observed across the whole study: A later analysis reported that several top co-occurrence clusters appeared linked to parvovirus B19, influenza, CMV and Epstein-Barr virus. Sequencing depth was assumed to be roughly uniform across donors in the presence/absence analyses, though that assumption may not hold. A later analysis found that TCR association rates varied across HLA loci, with DRB1 alleles showing the most associated TCRs and HLA-C alleles the fewest. In a later genetic analysis, a missense DCLRE1C variant was associated with V-gene and J-gene trimming of TCR beta chains, and the association was replicated in an independent cohort. A cluster of highly shared sequence variants was judged likely to represent a technical artifact of the sequencing pipeline. Most CMV-associated TCR beta chains appeared to be HLA-restricted in a later analysis, and the HLA associations seemed to be driven largely by CMV exposure. In a later genetic analysis, fewer N-insertions in productive TCRs were reported among donors in an Asian-associated ancestry cluster than the 666-donor mean. A further reported finding was that TCR beta sequences accurately predicted the HLA-A and HLA-B alleles for most subjects in the first cohort. Three of the identified cytomegalovirus-associated TCR beta chains were confirmed in vitro to be specific for cytomegalovirus antigens. Only TCR beta chains were sequenced in this cohort, and the absence of alpha or paired-chain data limited detectable features. According to the authors, the approach could potentially be generalized to other disease states and immunological phenotypes. Strong co-occurrence of HLA alleles, especially DR and DQ, made assigning TCR associations to individual alleles difficult. Linkage disequilibrium might explain the correlated functional status among segregating V segments, but an unknown experimental factor could not be ruled out. In a later analysis, some 17,000 TCR beta sequences were associated with specific HLA alleles at a false discovery rate of 0.05. In an earlier analysis of over 550 of the donors, most TCR beta V segments were observed in productive rearrangements about 90% or about 30% of the time, broadly matching IMGT annotations. Because counts were too low, more than 15 rarely observed V segments, including chromosome 9 orphons, were left out of the earlier analysis of some 640 of the donors. HLA typing was unavailable for some donors at each locus, so association tests used only the typed subset. A later analysis found that HLA-associated TCR beta chains were more clonally expanded and had lower generation probabilities than equally common non-associated chains. A total of 150 or so TCR beta chains were listed by the study as associated with cytomegalovirus. In both the original and validation cohorts, the classifier was reported to diagnose cytomegalovirus status with high specificity and sensitivity. While some public TCRs were present in many individuals, most TCR sequences turned up only very rarely across donors. For the cohort, immune exposure information was limited to CMV serostatus.

Library method: the immunoSEQ multiplex PCR assay. For the multiplex PCR, a mixture combining 60 forward primers for TCR Vbeta segments and 13 reverse primers for TCR Jbeta segments was used. A multiplex PCR assay on genomic DNA amplified the CDR3 region of rearranged TCR beta genes. The amplified TCR beta libraries were sequenced on the Illumina HiSeq System as 87-base-pair reads. Regarding the original processing steps: A later analysis tallied tens of millions of unique TCR beta chains across the approximately 670 repertoires, and approximately 12 million of those chains were shared by two or more donors. A nearest-neighbor algorithm error-corrected the raw reads and collapsed the reads into unique sequences, merging closely related sequences to remove PCR and sequencing errors. To assign V, D and J gene segments, CDR3 sequences were aligned to IMGT reference sequences. For a sequence to be retained, a match of at least six nucleotides to both a V gene segment and a J gene segment was required. Rearrangements were classified as productive when the CDR3 lacked stop codons and remained in frame with V and J, and all other rearrangements were classified as non-productive. CDR3 was defined according to IMGT convention as the region running from the second conserved V-encoded cysteine to the conserved J-encoded phenylalanine. In an earlier analysis of 500 to 650 of the donors, sequences lacking an unambiguous match to a single V gene segment were excluded. In an earlier analysis of around 590 of the donors, a V segment was called functional when productive rearrangements were above 56.7%, and segregating when the standard deviation between donors exceeded 5%. A statistical classification framework was built to diagnose cytomegalovirus status from the catalog of TCR beta chain sequences. A later analysis assigned V and J genes by comparing TCR nucleotide sequences with IMGT/GENE-DB human TR gene sequences. A later analysis assigned CDR3 sequences and most-parsimonious VDJ recombination scenarios with the TCRdist pipeline. A later analysis defined each TCR beta chain by its CDR3 amino acid sequence plus V-gene family, and excluded reads lacking a unique V-gene family. To address suspected cross-contamination and a sequencing artifact, a later analysis removed a few hundred highly shared, low-generation-probability nucleotide sequences. In a later analysis, a clonal expansion index was calculated for each public chain from normalized within-repertoire ranks of inferred template counts. In a later analysis, generation probabilities were computed with a VDJ recombination model fitted to out-of-frame rearrangements, and the resulting probabilities were checked against IGoR. Hypergeometric tests were used in a later analysis to score TCR-TCR, TCR-HLA and TCR-CMV co-occurrence, with a repertoire-size bias correction applied to the TCR pairs. False discovery rates were estimated in a later analysis by permuting HLA or CMV assignments 20 times. In a later analysis, co-occurring TCRs were grouped using DBSCAN, with TCRdist sequence similarity added in when clustering inside HLA-allele-positive subsets. Repertoires with fewer than 30,000 or more than 120,000 public chains, plus five repertoires with anomalous nucleotide sharing, were excluded from co-occurrence clustering. TCRdb retrieved this table from immuneACCESS and kept in-frame rearrangements only. Not all clones are present; in checked studies, unresolved V genes account for under half, and no reason is known for the remainder. The D gene and trimming were derived from the DNA, and the V and J assignments and clone size from that table. The sample table lists 100,000 to 150,000 clones, around three quarters of them with a count of one. About 5% of the sample lies in the top ten.

The cohort was made up of 666 healthy bone marrow donors. At the time of sampling, all cohort members were nominally healthy, though unrecorded immune exposures were likely present. The donor tested CMV seropositive, placing the donor among the approximately 310 seropositive members of the cohort. Every donor gave a peripheral blood sample, and the peripheral blood mononuclear cells from that sample were used for TCR beta sequencing. The Qiagen DNeasy Blood Extraction Kit was used to extract genomic DNA from the blood cell samples. This sequence was found in a man in his fifties or sixties in good health and CMV-seropositive. Input material: PBMCs.

The encoded CDR3 is CASRWGGDRPEAFF. The DNA reads as follows: TGTGCCAGCCGCTGGGGGGGAGACAGGCCCGAAGCTTTCTTT. The rearrangement combines TRBV6-6 with TRBJ1-1; the D gene is possibly TRBD1, with 6 bases matching. From the cysteine up to the phenylalanine, the CDR3 has a length of 14 residues. Only the CDR3 DNA stays, 42 bases, in frame from base 1. Per the germline V gene (reference sequence), MNHNY is the CDR1 and SVGAGI is the CDR2. Between the V and J ends, shortened by 8 bases and 8 bases respectively, the junction contains 21 bases.